This entry lists 2 T cell receptor beta chains sequenced from one sample in a study of cytomegalovirus exposure and HLA in healthy donors. The PCR was carried out with 60 Vbeta primers and 13 Jbeta primers. The repertoire was sequenced with immunoSEQ multiplex PCR; TCRdb's copy has only in-frame clones and lacks some. Of approximately 220,000 clones listed, over 60% were seen once; the top ten hold 0.55% to 0.75%. Sample: PBMCs. Every receptor here comes from a man aged 18 to 29 in good health and CMV-seronegative.

The V call is TRBV5-1, the J call TRBJ2-7; 15 bases match TRBD2. Germline-derived CDR1 and CDR2 are SGHRS and YFSETQ. After removal of 4 bases from V and 0 bases from J, the junction contained 5 bases not matched to a gene. The CDR3 length is 17 residues. The CDR3 protein is CASSPGLAGGTSYEQYF. DNA of the CDR3: TGCGCCAGCAGCCCGGGACTAGCGGGAGGTACCTCCTACGAGCAGTACTTC.

This clone was detected only once. V and J are TRBV4-1 and TRBJ2-7, with 7 bases identical to TRBD2. Germline CDR1 is MGHRA and CDR2 is YSYEKL. The CDR3 is made up of 18 amino acids. V shed 1 base, J shed 1 base, and the junction held 13 bases outside the gene matches. CDR3: CASSQVLSSHGRSYEQYF. The CDR3 DNA reads as TGCGCCAGCAGCCAAGTTCTTTCTTCCCACGGGAGGTCCTACGAGCAGTACTTC.